This note documents a single T cell receptor (beta chain) sequence. It has no known antigen specificity. No much larger clone exists at a distance of one base, and base qualities are not known. From the cysteine through the phenylalanine, the CDR3 covers 16 amino acids. Just CDR3 DNA is preserved here, 48 bases in frame from base 1. Trimming removed 5 bases from V and 6 bases from J; the gene matches leave 11 bases unexplained. Via the germline V gene, CDR1 is SGHRS and CDR2 YFSETQ. In the prospective study, participants were about 18 to 100 years old, resided in about two dozen geographic areas of the United States, and were enrolled through a virtual design. Cohort assignment in the prospective study relied on participant-reported clinical history from a screening survey and a study questionnaire. Each participant in the prospective study had whole blood, serum and a nasopharyngeal or oropharyngeal swab collected by mobile phlebotomists. Participants in the prospective study had the option to provide additional blood draws and questionnaires over a 2-month period. Before DNA extraction, prospective study blood samples were shipped either frozen or at room temperature.

The sample belongs to a study of blood T cell repertoires in COVID-19 (dated by TCRdb to the early 2020s). About the study as a whole: Samples from collaborators originated in the United States, Italy and Spain and spanned both the acute and convalescent phases of COVID-19. The prospective study material was composed of cDNA or gDNA derived from T cells, B-cell-depleted T cells, or PBMCs. Deeply sampled blood TCRbeta repertoires from subjects exposed to, actively infected with, or recovered from COVID-19 were included in the dataset. A freely available public database, intended as a resource for researchers studying the immune response to SARS-CoV-2, is where the repertoires were released. The samples were drawn from the first 160 participants of the ongoing ImmuneRACE study and from 1,200 or so subjects provided by 6 global collaborators. Sample metadata almost always included a de-identified subject ID, COVID-19 status, age in years and sex. Where available, HLA class I and class II types were taken from metadata supplied by the sample provider and were not determined by assay-based typing.

General findings and caveats noted by the study authors: The amount of clinical and demographic metadata varied by source and participant and was provided uncurated.

TCRbeta CDR3 regions were amplified from genomic DNA using the immunoSEQ Assay, a bias-controlled multiplex PCR. The published analysis was carried out like this. Within the assay, amplification of reference gene primers was used to estimate how many nucleated cells each sample contained. To quantify the absolute abundance of each unique TCRbeta CDR3 rearrangement, sequence reads were collapsed and filtered. For each sample, productive Simpson clonality was calculated as the square root of Simpson's diversity index across productive rearrangements. The clones in this table, taken by TCRdb from immuneACCESS, are in-frame only. Not every clone is retained; where verified, under half of the shortfall comes from an unresolved V gene, and the cause of the rest is unknown. That table supplies the V and J calls and clone size; D and trimming were determined from the DNA. The sample table holds about 130,000 clones, of which about 80% were seen once. Of the sample, 2% to 3% is held by the ten largest clones.

Sequencing was performed on PBMCs or T cells enriched from blood (not recorded which). The receptor was derived from a man aged 40-55 years with acute COVID-19. The sequence is built from TRBV5-1 and TRBJ2-2, with 9 junctional bases fitting TRBD2. Here the CDR3 is given as CASRLGTSWWAGELFF. The DNA is as follows: TGCGCCAGCAGGCTAGGGACTAGCTGGTGGGCCGGGGAGCTGTTTTTT.